The entry that follows covers one TCR beta chain sequence. The data are from a study of early T cells in non-severe SARS-CoV-2 infection. TCRdb independently ran MiXCR on the 5' RACE reads; one entry per CDR3 protein. The repertoire holds 50,000 to 65,000 distinct CDR3 sequences, with about 12% as singletons. Trimming removed 1 base from V and 7 bases from J, with 10 bases in between. Germline loops: CDR1 LNHDA, CDR2 SQIVND (reference sequence). This CDR3 comprises 14 residues. The sequence was collected from an adult who was a healthcare worker with PCR-confirmed SARS-CoV-2 infection or an uninfected control (not recorded which). Sequenced: whole blood. The chain joins TRBV19 to TRBJ1-4; no clear D gene. In DNA form, the CDR3 reads TGTGCCAGTAGTATAGCGAGACGGACTGAAAAACTGTTTTTT. This gives the protein CASSIARRTEKLFF.